This T cell receptor beta chain came from a study of blood T cell repertoires in COVID-19. Per the study methods: Using reference gene primer amplification, nucleated cell counts were estimated. Sequencing was performed with immunoSEQ multiplex PCR; in TCRdb, only in-frame clones are kept and a portion is missing. Clone size and the V and J calls come from that table; the DNA yielded D and trimming. The table lists about 40,000 clones, 86% of them singletons. From germline, CDR1 is SEHNR and CDR2 FQNEAQ (reference sequence). V lost 2 bases and J lost 0, with 13 bases in between. The CDR3 covers 17 residues.

The sequenced material came from peripheral blood. This receptor was taken from a man aged 45-60 years in a cohort sampled during active COVID-19. The rearrangement uses TRBV7-9 and TRBJ2-2; possible D gene TRBD1, 6 bases. The CDR3 DNA is TGTGCCAGCAGCTTACCTACAGGGAGTGCGAACACCGGGGAGCTGTTTTTT. It codes for CASSLPTGSANTGELFF.